This T cell receptor beta chain originates from a study of T-cell memory formation after mild COVID-19. The CDR3 contains 15 residues. V lost 1 base and J lost 3, with 10 bases in between. In germline, CDR1 is SGHVS, CDR2 FNYEAQ. MiXCR, run by TCRdb on the 5' RACE reads, gives a single entry per CDR3 protein. The sample consists of a few hundred thousand distinct CDR3 sequences, about 10% of them appearing once. This TCR derives from a man in his late teens or twenties who had mild COVID-19 (a few samples of this study predate the infection). Cell type and time point are not known. The sample taken for sequencing was PBMCs or a T cell subset sorted from them (not recorded which). The chain has TRBV7-6 and TRBJ2-1; D might be TRBD1 (6 bases). CDR3 nucleotides: TGTGCCAGCAGCTTAGAGGGGGATAACTACAATGAGCAGTTCTTC. It translates to CASSLEGDNYNEQFF.